This TCR beta chain derives from a study of blood T cell repertoires in COVID-19. Trimming shortened V by 0 bases and J by 8 bases, and 15 bases separated the two germline ends. This CDR3 is 15 amino acids long. Per the germline V gene, CDR1 is SGHNT and CDR2 is YYREEE (reference sequence). Repertoires were generated with immunoSEQ multiplex PCR, while TCRdb's copy carries only in-frame clones and drops some. The sample consists of tens of thousands of clones, about 76% of them appearing once. The chain couples TRBV5-4 to TRBJ2-1; possible D gene TRBD2, 6 bases. The TCR originated in an elderly man with acute or convalescent COVID-19. The sequencing input was peripheral blood. The CDR3 region has the DNA TGTGCCAGCAGCTTGGGGGGGAGGTGGTCGGATGAGCAGTTCTTC. It codes for CASSLGGRWSDEQFF. The complete variable domain, with remaining parts taken from reference TRBV5-4 and TRBJ2-1, reads ETGVTQSPTHLIKTRGQQVTLRCSSQSGHNTVSWYQQALGQGPQFIFQYYREEENGRGNFPPRFSGLQFPNYSSELNVNALELDDSALYLCASSLGGRWSDEQFFGPGTRLTVL.